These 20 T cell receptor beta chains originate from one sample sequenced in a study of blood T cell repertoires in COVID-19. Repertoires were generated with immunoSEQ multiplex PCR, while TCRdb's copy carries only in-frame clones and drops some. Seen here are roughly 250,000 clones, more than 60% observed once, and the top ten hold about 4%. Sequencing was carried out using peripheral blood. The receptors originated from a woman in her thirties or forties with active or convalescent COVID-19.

CDR3 protein: CASSTGTEINSPLHF. The CDR3 region has the DNA TGTGCCAGTAGTACCGGGACAGAGATAAATTCACCCCTCCACTTT. This chain links TRBV19 with TRBJ1-6; 7 bases are shared with TRBD1. Unmatched junction bases numbered 7, after V lost 4 bases and J lost 7 bases. This CDR3 comprises 15 residues. The germline V gene has CDR1 LNHDA and CDR2 SQIVND (reference sequence).

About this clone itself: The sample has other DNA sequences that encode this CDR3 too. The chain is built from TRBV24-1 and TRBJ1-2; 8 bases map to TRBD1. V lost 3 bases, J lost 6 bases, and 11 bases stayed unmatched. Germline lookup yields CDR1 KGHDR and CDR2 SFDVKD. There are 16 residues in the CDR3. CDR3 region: CATSDPTGTGHNGYTF. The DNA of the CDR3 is TGTGCCACCAGTGATCCCACAGGGACAGGACATAATGGCTACACCTTC.

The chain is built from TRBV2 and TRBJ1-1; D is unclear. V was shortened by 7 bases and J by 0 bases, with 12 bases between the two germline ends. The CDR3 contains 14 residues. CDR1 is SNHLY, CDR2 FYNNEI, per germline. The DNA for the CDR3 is TGTGCCAGCACGTGGCTCGGGATGAACACTGAAGCTTTCTTT. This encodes CASTWLGMNTEAFF.

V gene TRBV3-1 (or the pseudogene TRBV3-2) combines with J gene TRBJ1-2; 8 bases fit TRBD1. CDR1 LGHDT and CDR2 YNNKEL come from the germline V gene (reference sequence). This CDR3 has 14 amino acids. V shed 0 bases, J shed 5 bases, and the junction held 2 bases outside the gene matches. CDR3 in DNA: TGTGCCAGCAGCCAAGATGACAGGGGATATGGCTACACCTTC. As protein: CASSQDDRGYGYTF.

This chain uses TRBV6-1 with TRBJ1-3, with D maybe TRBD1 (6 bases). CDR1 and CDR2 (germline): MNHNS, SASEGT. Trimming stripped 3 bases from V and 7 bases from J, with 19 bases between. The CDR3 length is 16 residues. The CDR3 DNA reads TGTGCCAGCAGTGATAATATAGGGGGTTGGGGTAACACCATATATTTT. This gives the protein CASSDNIGGWGNTIYF.

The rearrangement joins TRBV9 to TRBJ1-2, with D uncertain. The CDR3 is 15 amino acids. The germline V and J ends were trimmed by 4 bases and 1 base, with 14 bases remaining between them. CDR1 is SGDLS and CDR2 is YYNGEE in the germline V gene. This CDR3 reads CASSPSSGGNYGYTF. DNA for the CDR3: TGTGCCAGCAGCCCCTCCTCCGGCGGTAACTATGGCTACACCTTC.

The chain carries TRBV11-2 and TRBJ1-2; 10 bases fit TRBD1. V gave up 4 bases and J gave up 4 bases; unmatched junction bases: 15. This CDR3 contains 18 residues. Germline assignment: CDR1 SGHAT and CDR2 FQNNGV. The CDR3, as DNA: TGTGCCAGCAGCTCCATCGCCCCTACTTGGACAGGGGGCTATGGCTACACCTTC. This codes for CASSSIAPTWTGGYGYTF.

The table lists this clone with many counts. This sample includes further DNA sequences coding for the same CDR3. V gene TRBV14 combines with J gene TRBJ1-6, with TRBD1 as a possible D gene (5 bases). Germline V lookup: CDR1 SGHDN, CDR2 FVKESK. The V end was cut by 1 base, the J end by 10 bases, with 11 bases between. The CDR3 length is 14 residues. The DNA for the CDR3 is TGTGCCAGCAGCCAAGGCAGGGAAAACTCACCCCTCCACTTT. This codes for CASSQGRENSPLHF.

CDR3 protein: CARPTGALSSYEQYF. In DNA form, the CDR3 reads TGCGCCAGGCCTACAGGGGCCCTGAGCTCCTACGAGCAGTACTTC. The chain recombines TRBV10-1 with TRBJ2-7; 7 nucleotides align to TRBD1. V was clipped by 9 bases and J by 0 bases; unmatched bases: 11. The CDR3 loop spans 15 amino acids. Germline V gene lookup returns CDR1 WNHNN and CDR2 SYGVQD (reference sequence).

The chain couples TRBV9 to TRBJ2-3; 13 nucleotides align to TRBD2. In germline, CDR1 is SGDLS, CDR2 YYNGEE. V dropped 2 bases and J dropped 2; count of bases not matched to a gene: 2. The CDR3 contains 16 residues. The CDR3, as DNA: TGTGCCAGCAGCGTGGGACTAGCGGGGACCACAGATACGCAGTATTTT. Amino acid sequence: CASSVGLAGTTDTQYF.

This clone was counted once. The CDR3 DNA sequence: TGCAGCGTTGACAGATCGAACACTGAAGCTTTCTTT. As protein: CSVDRSNTEAFF. The V gene is TRBV29-1, the J gene TRBJ1-1, with D uncertain. The ends were cut back, 3 bases at V and 1 base at J, with 6 bases in the middle. Per germline, CDR1 SQVTM and CDR2 ANQGSEA. CDR3 length: 12 amino acids.

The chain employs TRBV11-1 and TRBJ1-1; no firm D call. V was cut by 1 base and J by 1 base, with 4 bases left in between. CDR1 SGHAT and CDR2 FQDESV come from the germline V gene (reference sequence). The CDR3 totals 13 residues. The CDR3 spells CASSLVRNTEAFF. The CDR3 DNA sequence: TGTGCCAGCAGCTTAGTCAGGAACACTGAAGCTTTCTTT.

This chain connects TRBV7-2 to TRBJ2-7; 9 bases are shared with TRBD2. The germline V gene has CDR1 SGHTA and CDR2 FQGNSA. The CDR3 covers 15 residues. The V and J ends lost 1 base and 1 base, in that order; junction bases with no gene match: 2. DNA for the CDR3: TGTGCCAGCAGCTTAGGAGCGGGGGGTTCCTACGAGCAGTACGTC. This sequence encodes CASSLGAGGSYEQYV.

CDR3 sequence (DNA): TGTGCCAGCAGTAACAGGGGAAGAGATGGCTACACCTTC. Translated: CASSNRGRDGYTF. The chain is built from TRBV2 and TRBJ1-2; 7 nucleotides match TRBD1. Germline V gene lookup returns CDR1 SNHLY and CDR2 FYNNEI. The junction had 6 bases not matched to a gene; V was cut back by 5 bases and J by 6 bases. The CDR3 covers 13 residues.

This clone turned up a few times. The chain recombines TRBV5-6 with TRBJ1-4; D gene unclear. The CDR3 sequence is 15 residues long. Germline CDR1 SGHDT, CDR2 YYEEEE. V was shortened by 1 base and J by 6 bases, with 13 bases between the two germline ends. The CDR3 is CASSLYRGRDEKLFF. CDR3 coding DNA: TGTGCCAGCAGCTTGTACCGGGGAAGGGATGAAAAACTGTTTTTT.

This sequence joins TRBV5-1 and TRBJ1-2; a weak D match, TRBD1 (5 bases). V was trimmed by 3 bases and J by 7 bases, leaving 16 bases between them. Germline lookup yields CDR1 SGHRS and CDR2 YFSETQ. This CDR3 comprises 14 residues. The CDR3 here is CASSSGRVLGGYTF. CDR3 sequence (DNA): TGCGCCAGCAGCTCGGGCAGGGTCCTTGGTGGCTACACCTTC.

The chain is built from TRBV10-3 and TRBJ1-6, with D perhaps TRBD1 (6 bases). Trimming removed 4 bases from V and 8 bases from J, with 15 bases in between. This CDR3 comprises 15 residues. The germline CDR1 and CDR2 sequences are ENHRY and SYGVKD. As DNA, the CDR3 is TGTGCCATCAGTGTACGGGAGGACAGATATTCACCCCTCCACTTT. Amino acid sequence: CAISVREDRYSPLHF.

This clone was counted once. This CDR3 is CASRVTGGRRGYTF. CDR3 bases: TGTGCCAGCAGGGTGACAGGGGGAAGAAGGGGCTACACCTTC. This chain joins TRBV6-5 and TRBJ1-2; 9 bases match TRBD1. The junction had 10 bases not matched to a gene; V was cut back by 6 bases and J by 8 bases. The CDR3 length is 14 residues. Germline CDR1 reads MNHEY; CDR2 reads SVGAGI.

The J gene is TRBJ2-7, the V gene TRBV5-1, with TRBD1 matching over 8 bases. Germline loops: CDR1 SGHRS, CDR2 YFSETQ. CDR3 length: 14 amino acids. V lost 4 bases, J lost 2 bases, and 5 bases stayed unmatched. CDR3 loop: CASSTTGGTYEQYF. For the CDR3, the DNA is TGCGCCAGCAGCACCACAGGGGGAACCTACGAGCAGTACTTC. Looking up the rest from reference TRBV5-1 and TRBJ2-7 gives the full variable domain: KAGVTQTPRYLIKTRGQQVTLSCSPISGHRSVSWYQQTPGQGLQFLFEYFSETQRNKGNFPGRFSGRQFSNSRSEMNVSTLELGDSALYLCASSTTGGTYEQYFGPGTRLTVT.

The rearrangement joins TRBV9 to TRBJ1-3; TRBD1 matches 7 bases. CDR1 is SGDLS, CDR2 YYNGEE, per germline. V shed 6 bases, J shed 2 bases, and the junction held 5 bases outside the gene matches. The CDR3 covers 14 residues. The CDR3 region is CASMAGGTGNTIYF. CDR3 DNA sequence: TGTGCCAGCATGGCAGGGGGAACTGGAAACACCATATATTTT.